The TCR beta chain under discussion was sequenced for a study of blood T cell repertoires in COVID-19. The wider study: Acute and convalescent COVID-19 specimens originated in the United States, Italy and Spain.

Trimming took off 3 bases at V and 4 bases at J, with 16 bases between the two ends. Germline lookup yields CDR1 MDHEN and CDR2 SYDVKM. The CDR3 sequence is 15 residues long. While infection was still active, Seattle patients were enrolled and then followed longitudinally. Clones were read by immunoSEQ multiplex PCR, and TCRdb kept only the in-frame ones, dropping some. Here the sample spans about 130,000 clones, around 83% being singletons. This TCR was recovered from a woman older than 75 with COVID-19, enrolled during active disease. The sequenced sample was peripheral blood. This rearrangement joins TRBV28 to TRBJ2-7; tentatively, D is TRBD2 (6 bases). CDR3 loop: CASSLGGTILYEQYF. CDR3 coding DNA: TGTGCCAGCAGTTTGGGCGGGACGATACTTTACGAGCAGTACTTC.